Below are 19 T cell receptor beta chains sequenced from a single sample in a study of cytomegalovirus exposure and HLA in healthy donors. Primers included in the PCR were 60 Vbeta and 13 Jbeta primers. Clones were read by immunoSEQ multiplex PCR, and TCRdb kept only the in-frame ones, dropping some. The data hold approximately 120,000 clones, with about 86% observed a single time. Sequenced: PBMCs. These receptors originate from a woman in her twenties or thirties in good health and CMV-seronegative.

The V and J genes are TRBV11-2 and TRBJ2-5, with TRBD2 matching over 9 bases. CDR1 is SGHAT and CDR2 is FQNNGV in the germline V gene. Trimming took 1 base from V and 3 from J; bases not matched to a gene: 9. CDR3 size: 17 residues. CDR3 protein: CASSLGQREVLEETQYF. Written as DNA, the CDR3 is TGTGCCAGCAGCTTAGGCCAGCGGGAGGTCTTAGAAGAGACCCAGTACTTC.

The chain joins TRBV5-1 to TRBJ2-5; D may be TRBD2 (5 bases). The germline V and J ends were trimmed by 7 bases and 8 bases, with 12 bases remaining between them. The germline gives CDR1 SGHRS, CDR2 YFSETQ. The CDR3 totals 11 residues. The CDR3 DNA sequence: TGCGCCAGCTACTACACGGGAACCCAGTACTTC. Its translation is CASYYTGTQYF.

This rearrangement joins TRBV6-5 to TRBJ2-2; the match to TRBD1 covers 8 bases. The CDR3 is 15 residues long. Germline assignment: CDR1 MNHEY and CDR2 SVGAGI. The V gene end was trimmed by 0 bases and the J gene end by 5 bases; junction bases not matched to a gene: 2. CDR3 protein: CASSYSRQGTGELFF. CDR3 in DNA: TGTGCCAGCAGTTACTCTCGACAGGGGACCGGGGAGCTGTTTTTT.

With respect to this clone: Its ends do not fully match the called genes, so a read error is possible. This chain joins TRBV7-9 and TRBJ2-1; 12 bases match TRBD2. The CDR3 contains 15 residues. Germline V gives CDR1 SEHNR, CDR2 FQNEAQ (reference sequence). The CDR3 region has the DNA TGTTCCAGCAGCCTTCTAGCGGGAGGGCCGGGTGAGCAGTTCTTC. It yields the protein CSSSLLAGGPGEQFF.

The chain couples TRBV19 to TRBJ2-1; D call uncertain. Trimming cost V 5 bases and J 7 bases, with 15 bases left between them. Germline V gene data show CDR1 as LNHDA and CDR2 as SQIVND (reference sequence). The CDR3 is 14 residues long. Here the CDR3 reads CASSPRSGGNEQFF. The CDR3 DNA follows: TGTGCCAGTAGTCCCCGGTCAGGTGGGAATGAGCAGTTCTTC.

This clone appeared a single time. The chain is built from TRBV28 and TRBJ2-7; D gene unclear. V lost 3 bases and J 4 bases, leaving 7 bases between the germline ends. The CDR3 consists of 12 residues. The germline V gene encodes CDR1 MDHEN and CDR2 SYDVKM. The chain's CDR3 is CASSFLSYEQYF. In DNA form, the CDR3 reads TGTGCCAGCAGTTTCCTAAGTTACGAGCAGTACTTC.

The count of this clone is one. This chain links TRBV4-2 with TRBJ2-7; 14 bases fit TRBD2. The CDR3 extends over 16 amino acids. The germline gives CDR1 LGHNA, CDR2 YNFKEQ. V trimming: 3 bases; J trimming: 7 bases; junction bases outside the gene matches: 8. The CDR3 DNA sequence: TGTGCCAGCAGCCACCTGGGACTAGCGGGAGTCTGGGAGCAGTACTTC. Encoded protein: CASSHLGLAGVWEQYF.

The genes are TRBV19 and TRBJ2-1, with D tentatively TRBD2 (6 bases). CDR1 and CDR2 (germline): LNHDA, SQIVND (reference sequence). Trimming left V 2 bases short and J 5 bases short, with 16 bases between. The CDR3 runs 16 residues. CDR3 loop: CASSIRGQRVNNEQFF. The CDR3 coding sequence is TGTGCCAGTAGTATAAGGGGCCAGCGGGTCAACAATGAGCAGTTCTTC.

This rearrangement joins TRBV18 to TRBJ2-5, with 10 nucleotides matching TRBD2. From germline, CDR1 is KGHSH and CDR2 LQKENI. V dropped 2 bases and J dropped 2; count of bases not matched to a gene: 8. The CDR3 consists of 17 residues. CDR3 sequence reads: CASSPKAGGPKQETQYF. The CDR3 nucleotides are TGTGCCAGCTCACCAAAAGCGGGAGGGCCGAAGCAAGAGACCCAGTACTTC.

The chain links TRBV27 to TRBJ1-1; D gene unclear. The germline V and J ends were trimmed by 3 bases and 1 base, with 21 bases remaining between them. The CDR3 runs 18 residues. Germline lookup yields CDR1 MNHEY and CDR2 SMNVEV (reference sequence). This chain's CDR3 is CASSFNHSAIAPNTEAFF. The CDR3 DNA sequence: TGTGCCAGCAGTTTTAATCATTCGGCAATAGCCCCGAACACTGAAGCTTTCTTT.

Points on this clone: Other DNA sequences in this specimen translate into the identical CDR3. The chain combines TRBV18 with TRBJ1-4, with 7 bases fitting TRBD1. Germline lookup yields CDR1 KGHSH and CDR2 LQKENI. The V gene end was trimmed by 1 base and the J gene end by 2 bases; junction bases not matched to a gene: 1. The CDR3 covers 15 residues. This CDR3 is CASSPQGATNEKLFF. CDR3 nucleotide sequence: TGTGCCAGCTCACCACAGGGGGCCACTAATGAAAAACTGTTTTTT.

V is TRBV7-2 and J is TRBJ2-2; 10 nucleotides align to TRBD2. CDR3 length: 15 residues. The trim removed 3 bases at V and 5 bases at J, leaving 3 bases unmatched. Germline V CDR1 and CDR2: SGHTA, FQGNSA. The CDR3 region has the DNA TGTGCCAGCAGCTTGCATAGCGGGAGGACCGGGGAGCTGTTTTTT. Amino acid sequence: CASSLHSGRTGELFF.

The rearrangement joins TRBV27 to TRBJ1-2; 11 bases fit TRBD1. J gave up 5 bases and V 5 bases, and 7 bases lay outside the gene matches. The CDR3 totals 15 residues. The V gene's germline CDR1 is MNHEY and CDR2 SMNVEV (reference sequence). CDR3 loop: CASSRAGTGGYGYTF. The CDR3 DNA follows: TGTGCCAGCAGTAGAGCCGGGACAGGGGGTTATGGCTACACCTTC.

The chain uses TRBV19 and TRBJ2-7; no reliable D call. V was cut by 8 bases and J by 0 bases, with 11 bases left in between. Germline values: CDR1 LNHDA, CDR2 SQIVND (reference sequence). This CDR3 is 13 amino acids long. CDR3 DNA: TGTGCCAGTTCCGCCGCCTACTCCTACGAGCAGTACTTC. It codes for CASSAAYSYEQYF.

V is TRBV19 and J is TRBJ2-1; 7 bases align to TRBD2. This CDR3 has 13 residues. The V gene's germline CDR1 is LNHDA and CDR2 SQIVND (reference sequence). Trimming removed 7 bases from V and 8 bases from J; junction bases left unmatched: 8. The CDR3: CASMQTSNDEQFF. The DNA for the CDR3 is TGTGCCAGTATGCAGACTAGCAACGATGAGCAGTTCTTC.

This clone showed up just a few times. The gene calls are TRBV18 and TRBJ2-7, with 7 bases matching TRBD2. Germline V gene sequence: CDR1 KGHSH, CDR2 LQKENI. Trimming took 4 bases from V and 3 from J; bases not matched to a gene: 3. There are 13 residues in the CDR3. In nucleotides, the CDR3 is TGTGCCAGCTCACAAACGGGAGGCTACGAGCAGTACTTC. Translation: CASSQTGGYEQYF.

V and J are TRBV6-6 and TRBJ2-4, with D possibly matching TRBD1 (6 bases). The germline V gene encodes CDR1 MNHNY and CDR2 SVGAGI (reference sequence). This CDR3 is built from 14 residues. V lost 0 bases, J lost 8 bases, and 11 bases lay in between. The CDR3 spells CASSYSKQGHIQYF. The CDR3 nucleotides are TGTGCCAGCAGTTACTCGAAACAGGGCCACATTCAGTACTTC.

The CDR3: CASTVSGSEDNEQFF. Here the CDR3 DNA reads TGTGCCAGCACCGTTAGCGGGAGTGAGGACAATGAGCAGTTCTTC. This chain connects TRBV7-9 to TRBJ2-1, with TRBD2 matching over 9 bases. Germline CDR1 and CDR2: SEHNR and FQNEAQ (reference sequence). This CDR3 is 15 amino acids long. V was pared by 7 bases and J by 5 bases, with 9 bases of the junction left unmatched.

This chain links TRBV27 with TRBJ2-2; tentative D call: TRBD2 (5 bases). This CDR3 region has 12 residues. V dropped 6 bases and J dropped 7 bases, with 9 bases sitting between them. CDR1 is MNHEY and CDR2 is SMNVEV in the germline V gene (reference sequence). Written as DNA, the CDR3 is TGTGCCAGCAGGCTAGGAGGCGGGGAGCTGTTTTTT. It encodes CASRLGGGELFF.